This T cell receptor beta chain is drawn from a study of cytomegalovirus exposure and HLA in healthy donors. Findings and limits, study-wide: A later analysis found common viral pathogens apparently linked to several of the most significant clusters.

Concerning this clone itself: The target antigen is unknown.

The PCR contained 60 Vbeta and 13 Jbeta primers. Clones were sequenced by immunoSEQ multiplex PCR, and TCRdb holds only the in-frame ones, with some missing. This sample has 100,000 to 150,000 clones, with over 70% found just once. This TCR came from a woman under 30 in good health and CMV-seronegative. The sample was PBMCs.

Written as DNA, the CDR3 is TGTGCCTGGCGGGGGGGCCCGGGGGAGCTGTTTTTT. Translating it yields CAWRGGPGELFF. This chain uses TRBV30 with TRBJ2-2; 8 bases line up with TRBD2. Trimming removed 5 bases from V and 8 bases from J; junction bases left unmatched: 4. The CDR3 has 12 amino acids. Germline V gene sequence: CDR1 GTSNPN, CDR2 SVGIG (reference sequence).